The rows below give T cell receptor beta chains drawn from one sample of a study of chemoradiotherapy in HPV16-positive cancers. Only in-frame clones appear in the TCRdb table, and some are missing; sequencing was by immunoSEQ multiplex PCR. This repertoire shows 3,500 to 5,000 clones, roughly 80% found once; its top ten account for roughly 18%. This specimen consisted of tumor tissue, obtained from a patient who underwent chemoradiotherapy. These receptor sequences come from a human donor with HPV-associated anogenital cancer. Both conserved end residues are part of each CDR3. The D gene is left open where the match is weak. Size tells how often a clone was seen (once, few, many) or the class of an expanded clone, and some rows leave it out.

DNA	CDR3	V	size	J	D
TGTGCCAGCAGTGTCGCCCCGGTGAACACTGAAGCTTTCTTT	CASSVAPVNTEAFF	TRBV2	NA	TRBJ1-1	NA
TGTGCCACCAGCCAAATGGGACTAGATCTTTTTTTT	CATSQMGLDLFF	TRBV15	NA	TRBJ2-2	TRBD2
TGTGCCAGTAGTCAGGGGTTCACCGGGGAGCTGTTTTTT	CASSQGFTGELFF	TRBV19	NA	TRBJ2-2	NA
TGTGCCAGCAGCCTAACCACAGGGAACATGCAGCCCCAGCATTTT	CASSLTTGNMQPQHF	TRBV5-5	NA	TRBJ1-5	NA
TGTGCCAGCAGCTTGGCTGAGTACACTGAAGCTTTCTTT	CASSLAEYTEAFF	TRBV5-5	once	TRBJ1-1	NA
TGCAGCGTCCCCACAGATCAGAACACTGAAGCTTTCTTT	CSVPTDQNTEAFF	TRBV29-1	few	TRBJ1-1	NA
TGTGCCAGCAGCTTAGCGACAGCGAACACTGAAGCTTTCTTT	CASSLATANTEAFF	TRBV7-2	NA	TRBJ1-1	NA
TGTGCCAGCAGGGGGTTCAGGGGGCCTCCCTACGAGCAGTACTTC	CASRGFRGPPYEQYF	TRBV27	NA	TRBJ2-7	TRBD1
TGTGCCAGTACGGGGACGGAGTCAATGGGCTACACCTTC	CASTGTESMGYTF	TRBV19	NA	TRBJ1-2	NA
TGTGCCAGCAGCTTCTCTAGCGGGGGGAGAGGGGAGCTGTTTTTT	CASSFSSGGRGELFF	TRBV11-3	once	TRBJ2-2	TRBD2
TGTGCCAGCAGCACCGGGAACATCCTTCAACAGCCCCAGCATTTT	CASSTGNILQQPQHF	TRBV5-6	large	TRBJ1-5	NA
TGTGCCAGCAGTGGGGGACTAGCGGGAGGTAACGAGCAGTACTTC	CASSGGLAGGNEQYF	TRBV6-1	NA	TRBJ2-7	TRBD2
TGTGCCAGTAGTACACGCGGGGGCCCGACGATCAATGAGCAGTTCTTC	CASSTRGGPTINEQFF	TRBV19	NA	TRBJ2-1	NA
TGTGCCTGGACCGATAACACTGAAGCTTTCTTT	CAWTDNTEAFF	TRBV30	NA	TRBJ1-1	NA
TGTGCCAGTCAAACTCGACAGGCAAGAGGAGCTTTCTTT	CASQTRQARGAFF	TRBV27	NA	TRBJ1-1	NA
TGTGCCAGCAGTGACAAAAATACAGGGGGCGGGCTTGTTAATGGCTACACCTTC	CASSDKNTGGGLVNGYTF	TRBV6-4	NA	TRBJ1-2	TRBD1
TGCGCCAGCAGCTTTGGTGCGGGAGCATGGGAGACCCAGTACTTC	CASSFGAGAWETQYF	TRBV5-1	NA	TRBJ2-5	TRBD2
TGCGCCAGCAGCCTGAATGTTAACACTGAAGCTTTCTTT	CASSLNVNTEAFF	TRBV5-1	NA	TRBJ1-1	NA
TGTGCCAGCAGCCAAGAATGGGCTTCACAGCAAGCTTTCTTT	CASSQEWASQQAFF	TRBV14	few	TRBJ1-1	NA
TGTGCCCACTCTACTGGGGGCTCTGGAAACACCATATATTTT	CAHSTGGSGNTIYF	TRBV30	NA	TRBJ1-3	NA
TGTGCCAGCAGCCATGGACGACTGCAAGAGACCCAGTACTTC	CASSHGRLQETQYF	TRBV7-2	NA	TRBJ2-5	NA
TGTGCCAGCAGTCCCCAGGGGGCAGATGAAAAACTGTTTTTT	CASSPQGADEKLFF	TRBV28	NA	TRBJ1-4	TRBD1
TGTGCCAGCAGTAATACAGGGGTTACTGAAGCTTTCTTT	CASSNTGVTEAFF	TRBV5-4	NA	TRBJ1-1	TRBD1